This TCR beta chain was identified during a study of cytomegalovirus exposure and HLA in healthy donors. This PCR relied on a set of 60 Vbeta primers and 13 Jbeta primers. Using immunoSEQ multiplex PCR, the repertoire was profiled, and TCRdb retains in-frame clones only, with some absent. The table records about 140,000 clones, 82% of them present only once. Study-level points and caveats: The authors assumed roughly uniform sequencing depth across donors for presence/absence analyses.

There are 15 residues in the CDR3. Germline V gene sequence: CDR1 SGHDT, CDR2 YYEEEE. The ends were cut back, 0 bases at V and 7 bases at J, with 14 bases in the middle. Details on this clone: Its target is not known.

The origin of this receptor is a man aged 25-45 years in good health and CMV-seropositive. The sequencing sample was made of PBMCs. The chain joins TRBV5-6 to TRBJ1-5; D gene unclear. The CDR3 sequence: CASSLAVTGEQPQHF. The DNA for the CDR3 is TGTGCCAGCAGCTTGGCCGTAACGGGAGAACAGCCCCAGCATTTT.